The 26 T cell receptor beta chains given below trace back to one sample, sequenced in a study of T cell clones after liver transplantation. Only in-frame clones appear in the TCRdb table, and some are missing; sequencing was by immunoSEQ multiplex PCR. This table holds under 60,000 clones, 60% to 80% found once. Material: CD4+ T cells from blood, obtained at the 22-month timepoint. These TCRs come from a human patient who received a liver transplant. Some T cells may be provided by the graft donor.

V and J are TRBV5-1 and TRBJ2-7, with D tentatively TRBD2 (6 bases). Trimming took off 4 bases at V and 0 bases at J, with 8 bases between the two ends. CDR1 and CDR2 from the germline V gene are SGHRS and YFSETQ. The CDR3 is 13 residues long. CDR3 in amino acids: CASSPGGSYEQYF. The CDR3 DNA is TGCGCCAGCAGCCCCGGGGGCTCCTACGAGCAGTACTTC.

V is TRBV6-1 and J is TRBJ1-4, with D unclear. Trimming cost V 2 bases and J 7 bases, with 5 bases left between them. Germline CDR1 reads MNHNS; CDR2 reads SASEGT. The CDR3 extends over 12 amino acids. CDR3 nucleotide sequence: TGTGCCAGCAGTGAATTCGGTGAAAAACTGTTTTTT. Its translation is CASSEFGEKLFF.

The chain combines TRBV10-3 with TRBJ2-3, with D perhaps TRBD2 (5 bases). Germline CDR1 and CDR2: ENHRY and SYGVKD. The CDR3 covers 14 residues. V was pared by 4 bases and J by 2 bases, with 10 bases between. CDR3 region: CAISAGLPTDTQYF. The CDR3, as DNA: TGTGCCATCAGTGCTGGACTCCCCACAGATACGCAGTATTTT.

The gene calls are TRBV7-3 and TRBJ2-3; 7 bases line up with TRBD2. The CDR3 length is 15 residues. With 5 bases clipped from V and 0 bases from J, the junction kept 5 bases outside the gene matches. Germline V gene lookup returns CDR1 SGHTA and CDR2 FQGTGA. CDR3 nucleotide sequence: TGTGCCAGCAGCGGTGCTAGCGGTAGCACAGATACGCAGTATTTT. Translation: CASSGASGSTDTQYF.

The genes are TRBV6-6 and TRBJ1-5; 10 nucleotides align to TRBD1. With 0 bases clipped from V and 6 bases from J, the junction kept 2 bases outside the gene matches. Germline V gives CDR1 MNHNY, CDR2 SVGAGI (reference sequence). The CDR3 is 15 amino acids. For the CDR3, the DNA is TGTGCCAGCAGTTACTCGGGACAGGGGAGTCAGCCCCAGCATTTT. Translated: CASSYSGQGSQPQHF.

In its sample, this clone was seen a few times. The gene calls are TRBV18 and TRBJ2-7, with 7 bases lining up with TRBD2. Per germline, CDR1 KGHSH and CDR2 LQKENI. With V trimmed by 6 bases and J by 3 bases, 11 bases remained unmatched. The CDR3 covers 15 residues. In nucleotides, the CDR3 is TGTGCCAGCTCCTCCCAGCGGGGTGACATCTACGAGCAGTACTTC. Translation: CASSSQRGDIYEQYF.

The CDR3, as DNA: TGTGCCAGCAGCCAAGATGCGGTGGGGAGATGGAGCAATCAGCCCCAGCATTTT. Its translation: CASSQDAVGRWSNQPQHF. The rearrangement uses TRBV4-2 and TRBJ1-5, with D hard to call. The CDR3 consists of 18 residues. V was pared by 0 bases and J by 1 base, with 16 bases between. The germline gives CDR1 LGHNA, CDR2 YNFKEQ.

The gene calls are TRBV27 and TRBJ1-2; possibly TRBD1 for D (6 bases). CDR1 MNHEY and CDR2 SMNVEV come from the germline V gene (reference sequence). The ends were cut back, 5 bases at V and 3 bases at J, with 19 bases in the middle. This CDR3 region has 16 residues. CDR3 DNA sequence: TGTGCCAGCAGTGGGGAAGGTGGGGGGGCTTACTATGGCTACACCTTC. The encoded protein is CASSGEGGGAYYGYTF.

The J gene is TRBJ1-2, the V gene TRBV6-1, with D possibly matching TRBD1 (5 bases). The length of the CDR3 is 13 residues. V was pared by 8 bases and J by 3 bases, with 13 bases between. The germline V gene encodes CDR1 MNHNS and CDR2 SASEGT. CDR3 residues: CASQAGKDYGYTF. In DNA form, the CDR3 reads TGTGCCAGCCAGGCAGGGAAGGACTATGGCTACACCTTC.

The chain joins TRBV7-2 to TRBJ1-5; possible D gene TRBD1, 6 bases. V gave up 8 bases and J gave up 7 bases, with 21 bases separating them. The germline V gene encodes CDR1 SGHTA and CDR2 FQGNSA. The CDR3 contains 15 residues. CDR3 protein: CASEAGQSTYQPQHF. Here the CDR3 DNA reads TGTGCCAGCGAAGCCGGACAGTCGACTTACCAGCCCCAGCATTTT.

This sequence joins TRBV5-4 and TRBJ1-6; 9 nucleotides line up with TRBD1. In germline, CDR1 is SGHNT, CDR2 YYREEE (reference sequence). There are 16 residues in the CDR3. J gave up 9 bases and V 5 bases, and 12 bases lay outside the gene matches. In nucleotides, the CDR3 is TGTGCCAGCAGTTGGGGAGGCGGGACAGGGCGTTCACCCCTCCACTTT. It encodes CASSWGGGTGRSPLHF. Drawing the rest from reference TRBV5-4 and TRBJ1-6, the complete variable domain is ETGVTQSPTHLIKTRGQQVTLRCSSQSGHNTVSWYQQALGQGPQFIFQYYREEENGRGNFPPRFSGLQFPNYSSELNVNALELDDSALYLCASSWGGGTGRSPLHFGNGTRLTVT.

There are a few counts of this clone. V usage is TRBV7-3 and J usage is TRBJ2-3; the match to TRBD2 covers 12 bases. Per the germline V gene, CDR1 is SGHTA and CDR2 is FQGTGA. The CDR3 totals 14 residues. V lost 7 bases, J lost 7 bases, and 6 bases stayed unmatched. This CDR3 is CASTSSGGANTQYF. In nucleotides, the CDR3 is TGTGCCAGCACCTCTAGCGGGGGGGCGAATACGCAGTATTTT.

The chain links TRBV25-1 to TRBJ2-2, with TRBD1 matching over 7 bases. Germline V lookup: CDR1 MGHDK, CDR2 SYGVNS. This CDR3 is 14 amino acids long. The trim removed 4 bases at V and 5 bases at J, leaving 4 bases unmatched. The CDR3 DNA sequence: TGTGCCAGCAGTGTATCAGGGGGAACCGGGGAGCTGTTTTTT. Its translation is CASSVSGGTGELFF.

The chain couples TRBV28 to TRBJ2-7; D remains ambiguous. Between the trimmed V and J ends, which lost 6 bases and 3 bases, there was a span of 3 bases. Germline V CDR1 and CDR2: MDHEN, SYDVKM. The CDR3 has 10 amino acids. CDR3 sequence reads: CASSNYEQYF. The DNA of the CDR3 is TGTGCCAGCAGCAACTACGAGCAGTACTTC.

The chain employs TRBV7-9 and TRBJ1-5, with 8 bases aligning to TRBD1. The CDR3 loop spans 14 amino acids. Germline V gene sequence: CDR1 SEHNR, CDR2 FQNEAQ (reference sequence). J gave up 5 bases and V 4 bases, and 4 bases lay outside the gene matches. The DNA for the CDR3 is TGTGCCAGCAGCTCACTACAGGGGGATCAGCCCCAGCATTTT. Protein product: CASSSLQGDQPQHF.

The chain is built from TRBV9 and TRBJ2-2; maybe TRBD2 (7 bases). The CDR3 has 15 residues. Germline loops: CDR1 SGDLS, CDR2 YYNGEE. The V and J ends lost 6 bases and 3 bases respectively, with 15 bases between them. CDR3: CASNRGARDTGELFF. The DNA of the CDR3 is TGTGCCAGCAATCGGGGGGCGAGAGACACCGGGGAGCTGTTTTTT.

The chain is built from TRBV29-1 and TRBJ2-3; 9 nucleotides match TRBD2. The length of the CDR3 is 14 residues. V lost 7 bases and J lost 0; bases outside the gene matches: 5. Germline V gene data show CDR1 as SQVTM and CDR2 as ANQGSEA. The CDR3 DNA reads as TGCAGCGCTGATAGCGGGGGTAGCACAGATACGCAGTATTTT. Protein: CSADSGGSTDTQYF.

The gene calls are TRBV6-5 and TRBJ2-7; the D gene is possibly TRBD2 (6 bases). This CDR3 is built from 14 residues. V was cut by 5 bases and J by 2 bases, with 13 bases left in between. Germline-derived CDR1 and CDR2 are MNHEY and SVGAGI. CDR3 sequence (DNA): TGTGCCAGCAGTAGGATCGGGGGTCCCTACGAGCAGTACTTC. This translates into CASSRIGGPYEQYF.

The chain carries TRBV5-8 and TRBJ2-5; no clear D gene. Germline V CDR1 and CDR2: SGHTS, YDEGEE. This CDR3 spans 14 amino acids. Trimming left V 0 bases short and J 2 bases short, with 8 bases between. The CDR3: CASSLVGSQETQYF. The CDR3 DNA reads TGTGCCAGCAGCTTGGTTGGCAGTCAAGAGACCCAGTACTTC.

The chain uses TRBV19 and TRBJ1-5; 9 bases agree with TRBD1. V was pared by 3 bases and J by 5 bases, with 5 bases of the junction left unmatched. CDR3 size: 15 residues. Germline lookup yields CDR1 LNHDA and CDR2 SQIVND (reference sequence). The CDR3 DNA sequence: TGTGCCAGTAGTATCAGAGACAGGGGGTATCAGCCCCAGCATTTT. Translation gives CASSIRDRGYQPQHF. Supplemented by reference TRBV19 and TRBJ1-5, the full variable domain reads DGGITQSPKYLFRKEGQNVTLSCEQNLNHDAMYWYRQDPGQGLRLIYYSQIVNDFQKGDIAEGYSVSREKKESFPLTVTSAQKNPTAFYLCASSIRDRGYQPQHFGDGTRLSIL.

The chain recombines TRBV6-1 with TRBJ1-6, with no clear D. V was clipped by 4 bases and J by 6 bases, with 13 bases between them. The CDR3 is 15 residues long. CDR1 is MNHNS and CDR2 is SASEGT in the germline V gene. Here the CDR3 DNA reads TGTGCCAGCAGTGGGGCCTCCGTGGGTAATTCACCCCTCCACTTT. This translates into CASSGASVGNSPLHF.

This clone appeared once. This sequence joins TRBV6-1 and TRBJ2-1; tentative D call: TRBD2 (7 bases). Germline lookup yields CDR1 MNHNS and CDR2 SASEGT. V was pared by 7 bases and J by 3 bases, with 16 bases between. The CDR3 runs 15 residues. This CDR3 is CASIEGGGYYNEQFF. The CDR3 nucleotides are TGTGCCAGCATCGAAGGGGGGGGCTACTACAATGAGCAGTTCTTC.

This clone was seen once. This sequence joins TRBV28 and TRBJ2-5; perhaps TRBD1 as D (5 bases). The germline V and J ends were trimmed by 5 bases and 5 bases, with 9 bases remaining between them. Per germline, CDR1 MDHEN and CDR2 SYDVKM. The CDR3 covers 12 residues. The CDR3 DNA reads TGTGCCAGCAGTAGGGGTGATGAGACCCAGTACTTC. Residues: CASSRGDETQYF.

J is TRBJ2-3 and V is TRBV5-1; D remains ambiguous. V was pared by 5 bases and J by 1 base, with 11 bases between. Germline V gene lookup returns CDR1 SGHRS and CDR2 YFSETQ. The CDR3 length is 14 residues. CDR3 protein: CASRVEGRTDTQYF. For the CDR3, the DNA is TGCGCCAGCAGAGTGGAAGGCCGCACAGATACGCAGTATTTT. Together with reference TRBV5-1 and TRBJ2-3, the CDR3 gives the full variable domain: KAGVTQTPRYLIKTRGQQVTLSCSPISGHRSVSWYQQTPGQGLQFLFEYFSETQRNKGNFPGRFSGRQFSNSRSEMNVSTLELGDSALYLCASRVEGRTDTQYFGPGTRLTVL.

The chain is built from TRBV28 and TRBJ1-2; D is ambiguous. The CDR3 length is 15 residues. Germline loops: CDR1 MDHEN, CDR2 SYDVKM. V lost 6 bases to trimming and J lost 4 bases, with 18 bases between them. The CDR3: CASRSSPPPTYGYTF. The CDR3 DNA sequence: TGTGCCAGCAGATCCTCGCCCCCCCCGACCTATGGCTACACCTTC.

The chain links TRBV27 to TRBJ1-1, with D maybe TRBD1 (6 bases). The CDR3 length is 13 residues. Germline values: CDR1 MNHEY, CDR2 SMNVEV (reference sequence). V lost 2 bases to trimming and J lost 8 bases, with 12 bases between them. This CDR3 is CASSLRQGYEAFF. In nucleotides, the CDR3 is TGTGCCAGCAGTTTAAGGCAGGGGTACGAAGCTTTCTTT.